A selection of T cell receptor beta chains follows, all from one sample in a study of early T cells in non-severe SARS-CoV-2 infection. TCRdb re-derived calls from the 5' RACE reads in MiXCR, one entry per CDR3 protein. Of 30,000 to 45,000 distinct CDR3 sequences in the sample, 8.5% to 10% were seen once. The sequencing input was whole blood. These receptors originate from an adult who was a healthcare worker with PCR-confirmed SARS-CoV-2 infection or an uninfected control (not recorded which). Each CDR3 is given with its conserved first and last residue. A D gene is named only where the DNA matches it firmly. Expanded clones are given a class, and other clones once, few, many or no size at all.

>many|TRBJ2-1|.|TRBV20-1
CSVHAGDYNEQFF
TGCAGTGTCCACGCCGGGGACTACAATGAGCAGTTCTTC
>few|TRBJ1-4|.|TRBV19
CATSGLPSPRLFF
TGTGCCACCTCGGGACTTCCCTCTCCTAGACTGTTTTTT
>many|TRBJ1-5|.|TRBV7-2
CASRGGVSNQPQHF
TGTGCCAGCAGAGGGGGGGTTAGCAATCAGCCCCAGCATTTT
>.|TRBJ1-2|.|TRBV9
CASSVGRGPNYGYTF
TGTGCCAGCAGCGTCGGCAGGGGTCCTAACTATGGCTACACCTTC
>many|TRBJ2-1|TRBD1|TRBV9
CASETGVARDEQFF
TGTGCCAGCGAGACAGGGGTTGCGAGGGATGAGCAGTTCTTC
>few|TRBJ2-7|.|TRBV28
CASSLSFREQYF
TGTGCCAGCAGTTTAAGTTTCCGCGAGCAGTACTTC
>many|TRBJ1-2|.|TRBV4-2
CASSQERTNYGYTF
TGTGCCAGCAGCCAAGAAAGGACAAACTATGGCTACACCTTC
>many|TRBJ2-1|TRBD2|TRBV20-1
CSAGGGAAYNEQFF
TGCAGTGCGGGCGGGGGGGCTGCCTACAATGAGCAGTTCTTC
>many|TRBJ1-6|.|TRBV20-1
CSARDLGQTHNSPLHF
TGCAGTGCTAGAGACTTAGGACAGACCCATAATTCACCCCTCCACTTT
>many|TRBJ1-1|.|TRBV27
CASTRRFRGPTDTEAFF
TGTGCCAGCACCAGACGATTCAGGGGTCCCACGGATACTGAAGCTTTCTTT
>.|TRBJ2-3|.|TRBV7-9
CASSPRGDTQYF
TGTGCCAGCAGCCCCAGGGGAGATACGCAGTATTTT
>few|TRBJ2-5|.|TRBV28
CASSPRTPYQETQYF
TGTGCCAGCAGTCCCCGGACACCGTACCAAGAGACCCAGTACTTC
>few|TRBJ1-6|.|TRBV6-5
CASSSNRPEGSYNSPLHF
TGTGCCAGCAGTTCCAATCGCCCAGAAGGCTCCTATAATTCACCCCTCCACTTT
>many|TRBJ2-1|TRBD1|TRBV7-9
CASRGQQPYNEQFF
TGTGCCTCGAGGGGGCAGCAGCCCTACAATGAGCAGTTCTTC
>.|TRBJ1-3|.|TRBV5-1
CASSLDSNSGNTIYF
TGCGCCAGCAGCTTGGACTCAAACTCTGGAAACACCATATATTTT
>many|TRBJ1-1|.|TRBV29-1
CSVDRVLNTEAFF
TGCAGCGTTGACAGAGTCTTGAACACTGAAGCTTTCTTT
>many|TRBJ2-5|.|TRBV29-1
CSATGGPNQETQYF
TGCAGCGCCACGGGGGGCCCGAACCAAGAGACCCAGTACTTC
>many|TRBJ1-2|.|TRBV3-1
CASSQVRRQAPSGYTF
TGTGCCAGCAGCCAAGTTCGGAGACAGGCTCCTAGTGGCTACACCTTC
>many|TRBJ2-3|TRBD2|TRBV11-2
CASSPGDYPSGDTQYF
TGTGCCAGCAGCCCGGGGGACTACCCCTCGGGCGATACGCAGTATTTT
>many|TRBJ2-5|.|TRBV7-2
CASSWGKQWAQYF
TGTGCCAGCAGCTGGGGGAAACAGTGGGCCCAGTACTTC
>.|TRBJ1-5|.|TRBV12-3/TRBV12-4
CASTVRGNQPQHF
TGTGCCAGCACCGTTCGGGGGAATCAGCCCCAGCATTTT
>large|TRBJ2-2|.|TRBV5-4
CASSLGPRNTGELFF
TGTGCCAGCAGCTTGGGTCCCCGGAACACCGGGGAGCTGTTTTTT
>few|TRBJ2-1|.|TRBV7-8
CASSLDRLNEQFF
TGTGCCAGCAGCTTAGATCGCTTAAATGAGCAGTTCTTC
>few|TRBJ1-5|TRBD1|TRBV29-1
CSVRTGDQPQHF
TGCAGCGTCAGGACAGGGGACCAGCCCCAGCATTTT
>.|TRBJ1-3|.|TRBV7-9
CASSLAILEFPSGNTIYF
TGTGCCAGCAGCTTGGCTATTCTAGAGTTCCCTTCTGGAAACACCATATATTTT
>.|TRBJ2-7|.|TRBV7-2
CASSFRQGPLEQYF
TGTGCCAGCAGCTTCCGCCAGGGCCCCCTCGAGCAGTACTTC
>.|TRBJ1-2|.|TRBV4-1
CASSQDQGFGYVGYTF
TGCGCCAGCAGCCAAGATCAGGGCTTTGGGTACGTTGGCTACACCTTC
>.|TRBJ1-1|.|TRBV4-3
CASSQVRGQNEAFF
TGCGCCAGCAGCCAAGTCAGGGGACAAAATGAAGCTTTCTTT
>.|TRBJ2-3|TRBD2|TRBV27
CASSVSGTSGPDTQYF
TGTGCCAGCTCCGTGAGTGGGACTAGCGGTCCAGATACGCAGTATTTT
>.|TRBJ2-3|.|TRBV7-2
CASSYSSGQSTDTQYF
TGTGCCAGCAGCTACTCGAGTGGTCAATCCACAGATACGCAGTATTTT
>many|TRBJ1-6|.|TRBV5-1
CASSLLPSADNSPLHF
TGCGCCAGCAGCTTGCTGCCGTCTGCCGATAATTCACCCCTCCACTTT
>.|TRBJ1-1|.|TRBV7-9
CASSFDGQMNTEAFF
TGTGCCAGCAGCTTCGACGGACAGATGAACACTGAAGCTTTCTTT
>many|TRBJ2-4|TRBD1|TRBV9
CASSGQGSKNIQYF
TGTGCCAGCAGCGGACAGGGCTCCAAAAACATTCAGTACTTC
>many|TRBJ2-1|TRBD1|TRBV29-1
CSVESRRTGGLGEQFF
TGCAGCGTTGAAAGTAGGAGGACAGGGGGCTTAGGTGAGCAGTTCTTC
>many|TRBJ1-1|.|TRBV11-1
CASSLNGQMNTEAFF
TGTGCCAGCAGCTTAAACGGCCAAATGAACACTGAAGCTTTCTTT
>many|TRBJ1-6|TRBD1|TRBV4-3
CASSPDRGNSPLHF
TGCGCCAGCAGCCCAGACAGGGGGAATTCACCCCTCCACTTT
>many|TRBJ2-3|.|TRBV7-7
CASSLSYSRTDTQYF
TGTGCCAGCAGCCTCTCTTATAGCAGAACAGATACGCAGTATTTT
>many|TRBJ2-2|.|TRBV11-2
CASSQRATGELFF
TGTGCCAGCAGCCAACGGGCCACCGGGGAGCTGTTTTTT
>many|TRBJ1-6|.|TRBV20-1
CSARQGFNSPLHF
TGCAGTGCTAGACAGGGATTTAATTCACCCCTCCACTTT
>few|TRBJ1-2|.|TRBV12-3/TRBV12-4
CASSGALVGYTF
TGTGCCAGCTCTGGGGCTTTGGTTGGCTACACCTTC
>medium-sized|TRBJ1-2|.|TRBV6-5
CASSYLPSPSHPYGYTF
TGTGCCAGCAGTTACCTCCCATCTCCAAGTCATCCCTATGGCTACACCTTC
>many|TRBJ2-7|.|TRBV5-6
CASSLTGGPPYEQYF
TGTGCCAGCAGCCTAACTGGGGGGCCTCCCTACGAGCAGTACTTC
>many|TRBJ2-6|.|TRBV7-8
CASSLVGLDLSGANVLTF
TGTGCCAGCAGCTTAGTGGGTTTGGACCTCTCTGGGGCCAACGTCCTGACTTTC
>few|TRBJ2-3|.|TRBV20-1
CSALKERLTDTQYF
TGCAGTGCACTGAAGGAGAGGTTAACAGATACGCAGTATTTT